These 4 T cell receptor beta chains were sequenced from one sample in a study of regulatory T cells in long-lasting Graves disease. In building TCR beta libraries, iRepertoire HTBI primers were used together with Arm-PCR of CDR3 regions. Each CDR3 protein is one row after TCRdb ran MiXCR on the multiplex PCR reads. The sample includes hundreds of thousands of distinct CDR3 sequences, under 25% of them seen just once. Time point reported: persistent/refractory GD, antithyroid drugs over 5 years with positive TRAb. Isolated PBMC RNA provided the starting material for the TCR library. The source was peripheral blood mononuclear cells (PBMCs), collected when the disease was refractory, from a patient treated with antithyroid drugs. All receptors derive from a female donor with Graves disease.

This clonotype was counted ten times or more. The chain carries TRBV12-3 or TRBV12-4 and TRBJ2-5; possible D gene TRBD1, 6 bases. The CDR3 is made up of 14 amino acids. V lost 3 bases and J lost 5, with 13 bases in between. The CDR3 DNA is TGTGCCAGCAGTTTGAGCAGGGGCTTCGAGACCCAGTACTTC. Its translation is CASSLSRGFETQYF.

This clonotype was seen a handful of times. The CDR3 reads CASTPSSGANVLTF. CDR3 bases: TGTGCCAGCACACCGAGCTCTGGGGCCAACGTCCTGACTTTC. The chain is built from TRBV6-2 or TRBV6-3 and TRBJ2-6; the D is unclear. Looked up from germline, CDR1 is MNHEY and CDR2 is SVGEGT. CDR3 length: 14 residues. The V end lost 7 bases, the J end lost 0 bases, and 7 bases lay between the germline ends.

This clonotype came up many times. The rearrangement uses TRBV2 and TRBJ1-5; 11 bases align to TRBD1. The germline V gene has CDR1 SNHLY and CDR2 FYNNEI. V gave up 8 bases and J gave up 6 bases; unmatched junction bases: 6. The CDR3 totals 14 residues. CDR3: CASGGDRGGQPQHF. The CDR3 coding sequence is TGTGCCAGCGGGGGGGACAGGGGGGGTCAGCCCCAGCATTTT.

In DNA, the CDR3 is TGTGCCAGCACCATCGGCCGGAATGAGCAGTTCTTC. It is translated as CASTIGRNEQFF. This chain links TRBV28 with TRBJ2-1; D not certain. Trimming took off 7 bases at V and 7 bases at J, with 11 bases between the two ends. Looked up from germline, CDR1 is MDHEN and CDR2 is SYDVKM. This CDR3 has 12 amino acids.